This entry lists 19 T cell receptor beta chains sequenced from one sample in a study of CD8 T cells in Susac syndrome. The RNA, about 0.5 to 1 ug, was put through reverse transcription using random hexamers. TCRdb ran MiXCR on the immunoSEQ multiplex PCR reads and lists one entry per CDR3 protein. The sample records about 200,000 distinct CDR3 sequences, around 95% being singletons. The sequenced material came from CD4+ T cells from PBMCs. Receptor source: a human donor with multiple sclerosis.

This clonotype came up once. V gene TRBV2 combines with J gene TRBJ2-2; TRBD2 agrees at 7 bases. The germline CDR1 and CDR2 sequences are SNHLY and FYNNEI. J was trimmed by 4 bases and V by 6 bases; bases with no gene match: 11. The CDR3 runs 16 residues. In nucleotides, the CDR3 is TGTGCCAGCAGGGAGGGAGCAAGCGGGGTCACCGGGGAGCTGTTTTTT. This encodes CASREGASGVTGELFF.

DNA of the CDR3: TGTGCCAGCAGCTTAGGCACTTCCCCCTACAATGAGCAGTTCTTC. This codes for CASSLGTSPYNEQFF. This rearrangement joins TRBV7-3 to TRBJ2-1; D not resolved. Looked up from germline, CDR1 is SGHTA and CDR2 is FQGTGA. There are 15 residues in the CDR3. The V and J ends lost 2 bases and 2 bases respectively, with 10 bases between them.

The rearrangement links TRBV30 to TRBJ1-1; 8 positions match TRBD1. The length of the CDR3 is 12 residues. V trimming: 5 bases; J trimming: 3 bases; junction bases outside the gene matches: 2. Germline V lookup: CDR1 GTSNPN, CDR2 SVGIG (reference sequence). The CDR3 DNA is TGTGCCTGGGACAGGGGTGACACTGAAGCTTTCTTT. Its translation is CAWDRGDTEAFF.

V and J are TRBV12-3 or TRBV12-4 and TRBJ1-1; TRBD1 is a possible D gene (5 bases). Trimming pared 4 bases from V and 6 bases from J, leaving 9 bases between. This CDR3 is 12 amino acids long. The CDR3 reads CASSWGRAEAFF. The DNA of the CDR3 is TGTGCCAGCAGTTGGGGACGGGCTGAAGCTTTCTTT.

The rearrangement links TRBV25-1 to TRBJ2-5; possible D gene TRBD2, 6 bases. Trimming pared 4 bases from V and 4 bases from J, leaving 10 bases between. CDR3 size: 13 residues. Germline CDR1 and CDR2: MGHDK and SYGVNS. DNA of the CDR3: TGTGCCAGCAGTGCGGGGGACCTAGAGACCCAGTACTTC. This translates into CASSAGDLETQYF.

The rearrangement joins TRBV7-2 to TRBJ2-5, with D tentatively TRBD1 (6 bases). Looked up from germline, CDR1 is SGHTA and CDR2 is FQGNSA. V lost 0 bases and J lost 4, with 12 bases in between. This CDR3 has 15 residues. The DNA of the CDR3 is TGTGCCAGCAGCTTAGCGCTGAGGGGGAGAGAGACCCAGTACTTC. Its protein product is CASSLALRGRETQYF.

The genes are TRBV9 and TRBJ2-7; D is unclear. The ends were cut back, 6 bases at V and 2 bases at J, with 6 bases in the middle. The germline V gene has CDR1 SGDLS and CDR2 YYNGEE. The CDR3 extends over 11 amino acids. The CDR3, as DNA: TGTGCCAGCAACGAGGCCTACGAGCAGTACGTC. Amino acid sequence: CASNEAYEQYV.

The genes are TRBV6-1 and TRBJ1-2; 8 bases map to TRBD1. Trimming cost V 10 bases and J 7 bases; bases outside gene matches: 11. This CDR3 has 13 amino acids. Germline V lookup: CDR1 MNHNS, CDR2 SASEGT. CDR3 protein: CATKQGVQFGYTF. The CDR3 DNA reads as TGTGCCACCAAACAGGGGGTACAGTTTGGCTACACCTTC.

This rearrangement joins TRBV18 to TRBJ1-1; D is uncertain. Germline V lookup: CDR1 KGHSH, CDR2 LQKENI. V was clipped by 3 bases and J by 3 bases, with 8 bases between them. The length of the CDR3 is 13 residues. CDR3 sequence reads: CASSPGKDTEAFF. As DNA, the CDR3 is TGTGCCAGCTCACCGGGGAAGGACACTGAAGCTTTCTTT.

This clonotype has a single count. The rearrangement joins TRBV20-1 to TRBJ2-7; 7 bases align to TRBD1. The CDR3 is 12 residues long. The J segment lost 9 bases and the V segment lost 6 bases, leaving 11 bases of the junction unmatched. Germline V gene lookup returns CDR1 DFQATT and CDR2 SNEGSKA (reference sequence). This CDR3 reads CSASGQYDVQYF. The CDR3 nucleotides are TGCAGTGCCTCGGGACAGTACGATGTGCAGTACTTC.

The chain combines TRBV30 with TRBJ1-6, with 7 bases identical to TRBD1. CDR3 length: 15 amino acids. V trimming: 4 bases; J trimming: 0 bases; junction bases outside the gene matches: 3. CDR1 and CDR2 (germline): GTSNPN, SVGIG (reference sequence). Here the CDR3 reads CAWKRDSSYNSPLHF. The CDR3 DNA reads TGTGCCTGGAAAAGGGACAGCTCCTATAATTCACCCCTCCACTTT.

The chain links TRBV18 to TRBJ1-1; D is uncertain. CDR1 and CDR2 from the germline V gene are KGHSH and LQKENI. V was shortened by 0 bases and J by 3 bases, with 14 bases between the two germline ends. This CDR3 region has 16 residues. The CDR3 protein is CASSPPSSTMYTEAFF. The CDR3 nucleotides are TGTGCCAGCTCACCACCCAGCAGCACTATGTACACTGAAGCTTTCTTT.

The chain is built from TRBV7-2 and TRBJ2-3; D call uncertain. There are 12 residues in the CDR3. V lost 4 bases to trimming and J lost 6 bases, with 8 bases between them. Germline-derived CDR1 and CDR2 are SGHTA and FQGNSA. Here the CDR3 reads CASSSAADTQYF. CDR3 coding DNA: TGTGCCAGCAGCTCTGCGGCGGATACGCAGTATTTT. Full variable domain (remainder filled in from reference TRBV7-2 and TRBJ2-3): GAGVSQSPSNKVTEKGKDVELRCDPISGHTALYWYRQSLGQGLEFLIYFQGNSAPDKSGLPSDRFSAERTGGSVSTLTIQRTQQEDSAVYLCASSSAADTQYFGPGTRLTVL.

The CDR3 loop reads CATSAGPSYEQYF. The CDR3 DNA reads TGTGCCACCTCGGCGGGCCCCTCGTACGAGCAGTACTTC. J is TRBJ2-7 and V is TRBV24-1; D is perhaps TRBD2 (5 bases). Germline V gives CDR1 KGHDR, CDR2 SFDVKD. V dropped 9 bases and J dropped 4 bases, with 15 bases sitting between them. CDR3 length equals 13 residues.

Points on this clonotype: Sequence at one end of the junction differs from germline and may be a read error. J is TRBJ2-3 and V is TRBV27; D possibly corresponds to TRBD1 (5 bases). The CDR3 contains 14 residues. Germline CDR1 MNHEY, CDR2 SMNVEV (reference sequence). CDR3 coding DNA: TGTGCCAGCAGTTTAGGGTACAGCACAGGTACGCAGTATTTT. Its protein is CASSLGYSTGTQYF.

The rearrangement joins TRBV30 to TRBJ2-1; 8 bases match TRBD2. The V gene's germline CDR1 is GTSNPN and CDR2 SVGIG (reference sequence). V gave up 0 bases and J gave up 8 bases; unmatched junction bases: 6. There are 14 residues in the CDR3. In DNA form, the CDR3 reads TGTGCCTGGAGTGTTGGCCTAGCGGGCCATGAGCAGTTCTTC. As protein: CAWSVGLAGHEQFF.

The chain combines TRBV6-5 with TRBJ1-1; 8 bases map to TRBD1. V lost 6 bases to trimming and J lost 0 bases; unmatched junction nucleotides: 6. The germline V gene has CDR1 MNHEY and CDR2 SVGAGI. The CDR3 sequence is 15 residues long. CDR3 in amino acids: CASSEDRAMNTEAFF. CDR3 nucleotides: TGTGCCAGCAGCGAGGACAGGGCCATGAACACTGAAGCTTTCTTT.

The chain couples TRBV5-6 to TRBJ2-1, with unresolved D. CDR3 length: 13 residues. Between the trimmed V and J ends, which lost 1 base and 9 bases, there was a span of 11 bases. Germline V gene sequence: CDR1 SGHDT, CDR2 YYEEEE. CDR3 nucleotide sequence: TGTGCCAGCAGCTTGCCCACTCCACGTGAGCAGTTCTTC. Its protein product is CASSLPTPREQFF.

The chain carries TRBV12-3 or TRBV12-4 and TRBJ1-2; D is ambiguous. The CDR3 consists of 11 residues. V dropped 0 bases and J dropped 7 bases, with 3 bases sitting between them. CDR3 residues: CASSLALGYTF. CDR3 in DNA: TGTGCCAGCAGTTTAGCGCTTGGCTACACCTTC.